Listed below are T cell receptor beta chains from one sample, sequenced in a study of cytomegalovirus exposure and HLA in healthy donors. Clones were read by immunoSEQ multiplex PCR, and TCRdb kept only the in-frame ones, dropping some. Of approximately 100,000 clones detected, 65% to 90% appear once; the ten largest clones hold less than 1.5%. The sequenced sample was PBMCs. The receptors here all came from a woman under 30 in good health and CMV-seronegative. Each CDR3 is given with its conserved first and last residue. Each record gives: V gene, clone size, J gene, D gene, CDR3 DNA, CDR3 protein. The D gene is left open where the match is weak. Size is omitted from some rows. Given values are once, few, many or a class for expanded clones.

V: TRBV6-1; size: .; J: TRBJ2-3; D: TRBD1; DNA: TGTGCCAGCAGTGACGACAGGGCAGATACGCAGTATTTT; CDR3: CASSDDRADTQYF
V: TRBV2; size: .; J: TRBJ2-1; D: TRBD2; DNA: TGTGCCAGCGCCCTAGCGGGGGGGCCGTTGGCTTTTGGACAGTTCTTC; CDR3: CASALAGGPLAFGQFF
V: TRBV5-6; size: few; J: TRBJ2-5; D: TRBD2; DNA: TGTGCCAGCAGCCAGCTAGCGGGGGGGCCATCATCCCAGTACTTC; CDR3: CASSQLAGGPSSQYF
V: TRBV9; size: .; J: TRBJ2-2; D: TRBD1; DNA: TGTGCCAGCAGCGTAGTGTCAGGGGGAACCGGGGAGCTGTTTTTT; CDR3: CASSVVSGGTGELFF
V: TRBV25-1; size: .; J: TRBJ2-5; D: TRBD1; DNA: TGTGCCAGCAGTGAATGGGCAGGGGGTGCGGAGACCCAGTACTTC; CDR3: CASSEWAGGAETQYF
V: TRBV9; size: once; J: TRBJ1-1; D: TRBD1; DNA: TGTGCCAGCAGCGTAGGGGACAGGGGGCTTCTGAACACTGAAGCTTTCTTT; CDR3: CASSVGDRGLLNTEAFF
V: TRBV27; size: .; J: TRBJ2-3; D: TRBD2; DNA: TGTGCCAGCAGCCTCACTGAGCGGGGGGCCGGCACAGATACGCAGTATTTT; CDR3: CASSLTERGAGTDTQYF
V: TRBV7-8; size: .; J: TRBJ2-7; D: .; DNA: TGTGCCAGCAGCCCCACCCAGGGCTACGAGCAGTACTTC; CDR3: CASSPTQGYEQYF
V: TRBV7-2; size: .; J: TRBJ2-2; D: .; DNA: TGTGCCAGCACAGGGGACACGAACACCGGGGAGCTGTTTTTT; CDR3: CASTGDTNTGELFF
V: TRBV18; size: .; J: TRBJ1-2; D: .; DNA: TGTGCCAGCTCACCGCAGGGTTACTATGGCTACACCTTC; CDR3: CASSPQGYYGYTF
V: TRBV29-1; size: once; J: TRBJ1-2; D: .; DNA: TGCAGCGCTGCACCAGGGGTGGATGGCTACACCTTC; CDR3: CSAAPGVDGYTF
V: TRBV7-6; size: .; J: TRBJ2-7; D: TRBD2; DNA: TGTGCCAGCAGCCCGAAACTAGCGGGAGCTACCTACGAGCAGTACTTC; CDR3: CASSPKLAGATYEQYF
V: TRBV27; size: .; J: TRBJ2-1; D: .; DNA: TGTGCCAGCAGTTTATGGGGGCCCAAATCGGGCTATGAGCAGTTCTTC; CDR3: CASSLWGPKSGYEQFF
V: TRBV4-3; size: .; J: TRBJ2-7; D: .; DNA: TGCGCCAGCAGCCAAGGGCGGTTCTACGAGCAGTGCTTC; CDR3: CASSQGRFYEQCF
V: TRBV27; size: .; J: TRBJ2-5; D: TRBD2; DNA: TGTGCCAGCAGCCACAGCGGGGGTGGAGGAGAGACCCAGTACTTC; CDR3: CASSHSGGGGETQYF
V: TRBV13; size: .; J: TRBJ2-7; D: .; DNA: TGTGCCAGCAGCTTAAGACAGTCCTACGAGCAGTACTTC; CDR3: CASSLRQSYEQYF